This TCR beta chain comes out of a study of cytomegalovirus exposure and HLA in healthy donors. About the study: The 550 to 800 first-cohort repertoires and the 130 or so validation repertoires shared the same platform, a later analysis reported.

Clones were read by immunoSEQ multiplex PCR, and TCRdb kept only the in-frame ones, dropping some. The table includes 150,000 to 250,000 clones, roughly 82% detected once. Points from the study as a whole: 150 to 200 TCR beta chains were listed as cytomegalovirus-associated. With high specificity and sensitivity, the classifier reportedly diagnosed cytomegalovirus status.

This clone was seen just once. Its target is not known. The study drew the donors from its 120-subject validation cohort, separate from the approximately 700-subject first cohort. The CDR3 is 15 residues long. V lost 4 bases to trimming and J lost 5 bases, with 19 bases between them. Per the germline V gene, CDR1 is SGHRS and CDR2 is YFSETQ. This receptor was obtained from a woman in her 30s in good health and CMV-seropositive. This sequence joins TRBV5-1 and TRBJ2-7; possible D gene TRBD1, 5 bases. Sequenced input: PBMCs. CDR3 DNA sequence: TGCGCCAGCAGCGCGCGATTTGGGGCTTTCAACGAGCAGTACTTC. Translation: CASSARFGAFNEQYF.